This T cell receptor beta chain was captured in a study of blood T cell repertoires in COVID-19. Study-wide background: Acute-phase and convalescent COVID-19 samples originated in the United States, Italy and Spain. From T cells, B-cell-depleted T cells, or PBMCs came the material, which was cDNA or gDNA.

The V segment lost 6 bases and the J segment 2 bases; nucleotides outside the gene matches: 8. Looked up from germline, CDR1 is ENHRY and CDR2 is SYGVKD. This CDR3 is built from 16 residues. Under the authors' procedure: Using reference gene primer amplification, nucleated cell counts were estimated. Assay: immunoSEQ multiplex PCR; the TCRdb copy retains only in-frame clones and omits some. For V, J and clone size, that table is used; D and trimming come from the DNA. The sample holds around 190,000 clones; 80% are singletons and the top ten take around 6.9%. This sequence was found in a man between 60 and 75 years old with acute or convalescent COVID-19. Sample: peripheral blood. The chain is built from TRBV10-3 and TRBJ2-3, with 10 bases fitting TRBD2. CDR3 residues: CAIRINLAGATDTQYF. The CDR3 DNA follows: TGTGCCATCAGGATTAACCTAGCGGGAGCCACAGATACGCAGTATTTT.